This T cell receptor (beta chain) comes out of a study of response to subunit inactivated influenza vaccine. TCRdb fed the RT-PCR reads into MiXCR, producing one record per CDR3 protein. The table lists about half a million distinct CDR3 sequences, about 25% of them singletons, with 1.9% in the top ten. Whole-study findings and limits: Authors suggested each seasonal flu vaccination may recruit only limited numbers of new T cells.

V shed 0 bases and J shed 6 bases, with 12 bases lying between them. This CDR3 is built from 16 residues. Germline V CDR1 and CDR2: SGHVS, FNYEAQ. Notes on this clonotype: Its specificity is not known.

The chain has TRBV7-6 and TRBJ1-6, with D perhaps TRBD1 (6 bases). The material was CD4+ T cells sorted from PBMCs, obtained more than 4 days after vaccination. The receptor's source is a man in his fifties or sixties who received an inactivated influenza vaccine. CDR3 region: CASSLARPGANSPLHF. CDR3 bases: TGTGCCAGCAGCTTAGCACGACCGGGGGCTAATTCACCCCTCCACTTT.